These 20 T cell receptor beta chains came from one sample sequenced in a study of blood T cell repertoires in COVID-19. Profiled with immunoSEQ multiplex PCR; TCRdb holds only in-frame clones, not every one. The sample has 200,000 to 250,000 clones, approximately 78% seen once. The sample consisted of peripheral blood. The receptors were gathered from a woman in her 70s with COVID-19, enrolled during active disease.

This clone has only a few counts. The chain employs TRBV29-1 and TRBJ2-2; no definite D call. Germline loops: CDR1 SQVTM, CDR2 ANQGSEA. The CDR3 consists of 15 residues. The V gene lost 1 base and the J gene lost 2 bases, with 11 bases spanning the gap. CDR3 residues: CSVEGFSANTGELFF. In nucleotides, the CDR3 is TGCAGCGTTGAAGGATTCAGCGCCAACACCGGGGAGCTGTTTTTT.

The genes are TRBV7-9 and TRBJ1-1; weak D call: TRBD1 (6 bases). Germline V gene data show CDR1 as SEHNR and CDR2 as FQNEAQ (reference sequence). CDR3 size: 14 residues. V was cut by 1 base and J by 7 bases, with 13 bases left in between. Written as DNA, the CDR3 is TGTGCCAGCAGCTTAGGCGCCGGGGGGCATGAAGCTTTCTTT. Translation: CASSLGAGGHEAFF.

The chain couples TRBV9 to TRBJ1-2, with D possibly TRBD1 on 5 matching bases. Trimming removed 4 bases from V and 4 bases from J, with 8 bases in between. Per germline, CDR1 SGDLS and CDR2 YYNGEE. The CDR3 contains 12 residues. CDR3 DNA sequence: TGTGCCAGCAGCCGCGACAGCTATGGCTACACCTTC. This codes for CASSRDSYGYTF.

The chain uses TRBV10-1 and TRBJ2-7; the match to TRBD1 covers 8 bases. The J segment lost 1 base and the V segment lost 5 bases, leaving 13 bases of the junction unmatched. This CDR3 region has 17 residues. Germline CDR1 is WNHNN and CDR2 is SYGVQD (reference sequence). For the CDR3, the DNA is TGCGCCAGCAGTTCCAGGGGGCGCGACGGGTTATCCTACGAGCAGTACTTC. Protein: CASSSRGRDGLSYEQYF.

This clone was observed a handful of times. The V and J genes are TRBV6-2 or TRBV6-3 and TRBJ2-1; tentative D call: TRBD2 (5 bases). V dropped 5 bases and J dropped 5 bases, with 16 bases sitting between them. Looked up from germline, CDR1 is MNHEY and CDR2 is SVGEGT. This CDR3 is 15 amino acids long. The DNA of the CDR3 is TGTGCCAGCAGTCAACTTTCCTCGGGGAACAATGAGCAGTTCTTC. This encodes CASSQLSSGNNEQFF.

This clone occurred a few times. This chain joins TRBV29-1 and TRBJ1-1; 11 positions match TRBD1. This CDR3 has 13 amino acids. Losses at the gene ends were 8 bases for V and 3 bases for J; bases not matched to a gene: 5. Germline CDR1 is SQVTM and CDR2 is ANQGSEA. The CDR3 DNA sequence: TGCAGCATTGGACAGGGGGCGCACACTGAAGCTTTCTTT. This sequence encodes CSIGQGAHTEAFF.

The V and J genes are TRBV27 and TRBJ2-3, with D possibly TRBD2 on 6 matching bases. Germline assignment: CDR1 MNHEY and CDR2 SMNVEV (reference sequence). The CDR3 length is 15 residues. V lost 0 bases to trimming and J lost 5 bases, with 12 bases between them. The CDR3: CASSLSGLLKDTQYF. In DNA form, the CDR3 reads TGTGCCAGCAGTTTATCGGGACTCCTCAAAGATACGCAGTATTTT.

The chain joins TRBV27 to TRBJ2-1; no clear D gene. Germline assignment: CDR1 MNHEY and CDR2 SMNVEV (reference sequence). Trimming pared 5 bases from V and 5 bases from J, leaving 22 bases between. This CDR3 is built from 17 residues. The CDR3 here is CASSLPSGSGRNNEQFF. The CDR3 coding sequence is TGTGCCAGCAGTCTGCCCTCCGGGTCCGGAAGAAACAATGAGCAGTTCTTC.

This clone was detected only once. The chain is built from TRBV10-3 and TRBJ2-3; TRBD1 is a possible D gene (5 bases). The CDR3 contains 12 residues. V shed 5 bases and J shed 5 bases, with 8 bases lying between them. Germline V gene sequence: CDR1 ENHRY, CDR2 SYGVKD. The CDR3 nucleotides are TGTGCCATCAGTCCTCAGGGAGATACGCAGTATTTT. Amino acid sequence: CAISPQGDTQYF.

The J gene is TRBJ2-5, the V gene TRBV28; D perhaps matches TRBD2 (6 bases). Germline V CDR1 and CDR2: MDHEN, SYDVKM. The CDR3 extends over 15 amino acids. Trimming pared 3 bases from V and 5 bases from J, leaving 16 bases between. Written as DNA, the CDR3 is TGTGCCAGCAGTTTGGGGGGTGCTTTCAGGGAGACCCAGTACTTC. It is translated as CASSLGGAFRETQYF.

The V call is TRBV28, the J call TRBJ1-2; 7 bases match TRBD1. CDR1 is MDHEN and CDR2 is SYDVKM in the germline V gene. Trimming took 1 base from V and 8 from J; bases not matched to a gene: 13. The CDR3 loop spans 16 amino acids. The CDR3 spells CASSLFLGQPLGGYTF. The CDR3 bases are TGTGCCAGCAGTTTATTTTTGGGACAGCCTCTCGGCGGCTACACCTTC.

The chain links TRBV15 to TRBJ2-4, with a possible D match to TRBD2 (7 bases). The CDR3 length is 16 residues. Germline CDR1 is LNHNV and CDR2 is YYDKDF (reference sequence). The germline V and J ends were trimmed by 5 bases and 1 base, with 15 bases remaining between them. The CDR3 here is CATSPAGRGAKNIQYF. CDR3 nucleotides: TGTGCCACCAGCCCCGCGGGGAGGGGGGCCAAAAACATTCAGTACTTC.

The chain joins TRBV12-5 to TRBJ2-5; D not resolved. With 1 base removed from V and 7 bases from J, the gap between germline ends came to 10 bases. CDR1 and CDR2 (germline): LGHNT, FRNRAP. CDR3 size: 13 residues. The CDR3 reads CASGLAARGTQYF. CDR3 DNA sequence: TGTGCTAGTGGTTTGGCTGCCCGCGGGACCCAGTACTTC.

The gene calls are TRBV9 and TRBJ2-1; the match to TRBD2 covers 10 bases. The CDR3 extends over 15 amino acids. Germline assignment: CDR1 SGDLS and CDR2 YYNGEE. The V gene end was trimmed by 0 bases and the J gene end by 6 bases; junction bases not matched to a gene: 3. The CDR3 region is CASSVAGTSANEQFF. In nucleotides, the CDR3 is TGTGCCAGCAGCGTAGCAGGGACTAGCGCCAATGAGCAGTTCTTC. Variable domain in full (rest from reference TRBV9 and TRBJ2-1): DSGVTQTPKHLITATGQRVTLRCSPRSGDLSVYWYQQSLDQGLQFLIQYYNGEERAKGNILERFSAQQFPDLHSELNLSSLELGDSALYFCASSVAGTSANEQFFGPGTRLTVL.

This chain connects TRBV5-1 to TRBJ2-3; TRBD1 aligns across 9 bases. Germline V gene lookup returns CDR1 SGHRS and CDR2 YFSETQ. The CDR3 sequence is 16 residues long. The junction had 10 bases not matched to a gene; V was cut back by 4 bases and J by 4 bases. CDR3 coding DNA: TGCGCCAGCAGCAGACAGACAGGGGGGATATCAGATACGCAGTATTTT. This gives the protein CASSRQTGGISDTQYF.

This clone came up once. The chain is built from TRBV6-6 and TRBJ1-3; 12 nucleotides match TRBD1. CDR1 is MNHNY, CDR2 SVGAGI, per germline (reference sequence). The CDR3 length is 16 residues. J was trimmed by 8 bases and V by 6 bases; bases with no gene match: 11. CDR3 bases: TGTGCCAGCAGAGGGGACAGGGGGCGGGAAATGGACACCATATATTTT. Its translation is CASRGDRGREMDTIYF.

A word on this clone: A read error may account for a junction end that differs from germline. The genes are TRBV11-2 and TRBJ1-1; 8 nucleotides line up with TRBD1. CDR1 and CDR2 (germline): SGHAT, FQNNGV. The CDR3 covers 15 residues. CDR3 protein: CASSPTTGENAEAFF. The DNA for the CDR3 is TGTGCCAGCAGCCCCACGACAGGGGAGAACGCTGAAGCTTTCTTT.

The chain combines TRBV7-2 with TRBJ2-7; 12 nucleotides line up with TRBD2. CDR1 and CDR2 (germline): SGHTA, FQGNSA. This CDR3 spans 15 amino acids. The J segment lost 4 bases and the V segment lost 6 bases, leaving 7 bases of the junction unmatched. CDR3 nucleotides: TGTGCCAGCAGTTCTCTAGCGGGAGGGGATTACGAGCAGTACTTC. Translation gives CASSSLAGGDYEQYF.

This sequence joins TRBV5-4 and TRBJ1-3; D might be TRBD1 (5 bases). V lost 3 bases and J 1 base, leaving 11 bases between the germline ends. Germline-derived CDR1 and CDR2 are SGHNT and YYREEE (reference sequence). The CDR3 is 15 residues long. CDR3 sequence reads: CASSSPRQSGNTIYF. DNA for the CDR3: TGTGCCAGCAGCTCTCCAAGACAGTCTGGAAACACCATATATTTT.

The J gene is TRBJ1-1, the V gene TRBV19, with D perhaps matching TRBD1 (5 bases). Germline-derived CDR1 and CDR2 are LNHDA and SQIVND (reference sequence). The V gene lost 7 bases and the J gene lost 7 bases, with 19 bases spanning the gap. The CDR3 consists of 14 residues. The CDR3 DNA reads as TGTGCCAGTATTCCCCCCACAATCGGGGGTGAAGCTTTCTTT. It translates to CASIPPTIGGEAFF.